Sequencing of this TCR beta chain was carried out in a study of cytomegalovirus exposure and HLA in healthy donors. Looking at the study overall: Researchers previously reported finding 90 million to 120 million unique TCR beta sequences from 150 million to 200 million T cells. The study placed 80% to 85% of its roughly 400 genotyped donors in the Caucasian-associated ancestry cluster. General study findings and limits: When analyzed later, a missense DCLRE1C variant was found to be linked to TCR beta V- and J-gene trimming.

All donors participated as healthy donors of bone marrow. In the PCR, 60 Vbeta and 13 Jbeta primers were used. Only in-frame clones appear in the TCRdb table, and some are missing; sequencing was by immunoSEQ multiplex PCR. The repertoire holds about 180,000 clones, about three quarters seen once, with around 1.5% in the top ten. For this clone: Its matching antigen is unknown.

The sample comprised PBMCs. This receptor was obtained from a man aged 18 to 29 in good health and CMV-seronegative.

CDR3 DNA: TGCGCCAGCCGCCAGGGGCAAGGGACTGAAGCTTTCTTT. Protein sequence: CASRQGQGTEAFF. The V call is TRBV5-1, the J call TRBJ1-1; a weak D match, TRBD1 (6 bases). The CDR3 runs 13 residues. V lost 7 bases and J lost 5, with 15 bases in between. CDR1 and CDR2 (germline): SGHRS, YFSETQ.